The 3 T cell receptor beta chains below were found in one sample sequenced in a study of T cells in localized non-small cell lung cancer. TCRdb keeps only in-frame clones here, not all; method: immunoSEQ multiplex PCR. The sample contains around 33,000 clones, around 80% of which appear only once. This specimen consisted of peripheral blood, obtained before any cancer treatment. The receptors here all came from a male donor at least 60 years old with stage III squamous cell lung carcinoma.

This clone was observed once. This sequence joins TRBV11-3 and TRBJ2-1; possibly TRBD1 for D (6 bases). V lost 5 bases, J lost 7 bases, and 18 bases lay in between. CDR1 and CDR2 (germline): SGHNT, YENEEA. This CDR3 spans 15 amino acids. CDR3 in DNA: TGTGCCAGCAGCGTTACAGGGATGGGAACGAATGAGCAGTTCTTC. It translates to CASSVTGMGTNEQFF.

V gene TRBV20-1 combines with J gene TRBJ2-7; D gene ambiguous. V lost 3 bases to trimming and J lost 5 bases, with 8 bases between them. Germline V gene lookup returns CDR1 DFQATT and CDR2 SNEGSKA (reference sequence). This CDR3 region has 11 residues. CDR3 sequence (DNA): TGCAGTGCTAGGCTCACCCACGAGCAGTACTTC. Translating it yields CSARLTHEQYF.

This chain uses TRBV5-6 with TRBJ2-1; D is undetermined. CDR3 size: 15 residues. Trimming pared 4 bases from V and 0 bases from J, leaving 11 bases between. Per the germline V gene, CDR1 is SGHDT and CDR2 is YYEEEE. Written as DNA, the CDR3 is TGTGCCAGCAGCCTAGACGTGAACTCCTACAATGAGCAGTTCTTC. Protein: CASSLDVNSYNEQFF.